This note documents a single T cell receptor beta chain sequence. What it binds is unknown. These data are taken from a study of OX40 agonist ivuxolimab in advanced cancers. Study-level background: Treatment of patients was with ivuxolimab, an agonistic anti-OX40 (CD134) antibody. Overall study results and limits: CD4+ T cells averaged fewer expanded clones than CD8+ T cells.

The timepoints at which blood was sampled were baseline, cycle 4 day 1, and cycle 7 day 1. Profiled with immunoSEQ multiplex PCR; TCRdb holds only in-frame clones, not every one. Of around 30,000 clones in the sample, about nine tenths were seen once. Trimming left V 8 bases short and J 2 bases short, with 18 bases between. Germline V lookup: CDR1 SGHTA, CDR2 FQGNSA. This CDR3 spans 15 amino acids. The genes are TRBV7-2 and TRBJ1-2; D is undetermined. The source is an adult with an advanced solid tumor such as melanoma, head and neck, liver or kidney cancer. The sequencing used CD4+ or CD8+ T cells sorted from blood, collected in a trial of the OX40 agonist ivuxolimab. CDR3 protein: CASAEGATSNYGYTF. The CDR3, as DNA: TGTGCCAGCGCCGAGGGCGCGACGTCCAACTATGGCTACACCTTC.